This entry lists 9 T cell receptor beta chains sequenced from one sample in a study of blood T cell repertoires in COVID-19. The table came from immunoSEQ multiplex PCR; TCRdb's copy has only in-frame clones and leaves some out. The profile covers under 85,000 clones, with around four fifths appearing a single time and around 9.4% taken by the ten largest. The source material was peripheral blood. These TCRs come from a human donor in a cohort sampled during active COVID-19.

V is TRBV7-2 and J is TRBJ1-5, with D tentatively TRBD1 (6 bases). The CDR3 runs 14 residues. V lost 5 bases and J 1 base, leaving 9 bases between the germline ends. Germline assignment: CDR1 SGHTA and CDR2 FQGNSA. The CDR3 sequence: CASSQGGSNQPQHF. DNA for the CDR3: TGTGCCAGCAGCCAAGGGGGAAGCAATCAGCCCCAGCATTTT. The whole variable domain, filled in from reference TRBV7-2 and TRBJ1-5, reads GAGVSQSPSNKVTEKGKDVELRCDPISGHTALYWYRQSLGQGLEFLIYFQGNSAPDKSGLPSDRFSAERTGGSVSTLTIQRTQQEDSAVYLCASSQGGSNQPQHFGDGTRLSIL.

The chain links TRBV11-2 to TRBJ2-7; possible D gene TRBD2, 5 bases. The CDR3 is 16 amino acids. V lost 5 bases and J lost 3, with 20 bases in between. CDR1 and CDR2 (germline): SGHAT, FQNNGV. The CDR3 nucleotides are TGTGCCAGCAGCCCGCTCCGAGGGCGGCCTAACTACGAGCAGTACTTC. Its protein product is CASSPLRGRPNYEQYF.

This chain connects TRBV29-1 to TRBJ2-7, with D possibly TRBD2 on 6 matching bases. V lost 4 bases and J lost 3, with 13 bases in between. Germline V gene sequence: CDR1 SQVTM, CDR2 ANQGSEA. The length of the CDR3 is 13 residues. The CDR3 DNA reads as TGCAGCGTTGGGGCGGGGTCCCTCTACGAGCAGTACTTC. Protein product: CSVGAGSLYEQYF.

The CDR3 is CASSLSEGSGTQYF. The CDR3 DNA is TGTGCCAGCAGTTTATCGGAGGGTTCAGGGACCCAGTACTTC. V is TRBV27 and J is TRBJ2-5; tentatively, D is TRBD2 (6 bases). The ends were cut back, 0 bases at V and 7 bases at J, with 12 bases in the middle. The CDR3 covers 14 residues. CDR1 is MNHEY and CDR2 is SMNVEV in the germline V gene (reference sequence).

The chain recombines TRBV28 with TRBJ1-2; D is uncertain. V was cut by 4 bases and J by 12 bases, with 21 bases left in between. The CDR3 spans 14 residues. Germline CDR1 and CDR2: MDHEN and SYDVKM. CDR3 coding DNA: TGTGCCAGCAGTTCCTCCGCGGAGACGGCATATCACACCTTC. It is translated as CASSSSAETAYHTF.

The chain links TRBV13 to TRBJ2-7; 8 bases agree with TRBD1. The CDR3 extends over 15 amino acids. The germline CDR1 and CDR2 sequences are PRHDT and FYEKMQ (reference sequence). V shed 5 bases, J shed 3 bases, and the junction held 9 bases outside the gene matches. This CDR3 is CASSASRRGLYEQYF. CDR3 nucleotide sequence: TGTGCCAGCAGCGCCAGTCGCAGGGGGCTCTACGAGCAGTACTTC.

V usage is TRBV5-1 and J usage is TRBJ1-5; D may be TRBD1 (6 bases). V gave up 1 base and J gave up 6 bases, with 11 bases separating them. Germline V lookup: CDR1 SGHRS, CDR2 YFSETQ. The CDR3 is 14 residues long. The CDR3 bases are TGCGCCAGCAGCTTGACAGGGACCGGTCAGCCCCAGCATTTT. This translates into CASSLTGTGQPQHF.

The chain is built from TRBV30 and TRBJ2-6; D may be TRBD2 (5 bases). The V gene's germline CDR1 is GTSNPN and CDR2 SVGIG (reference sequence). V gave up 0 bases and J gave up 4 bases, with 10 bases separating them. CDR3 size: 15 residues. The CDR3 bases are TGTGCCTGGAGTGTGGGAGCGGCCGGGGCCAACGTCCTGACTTTC. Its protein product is CAWSVGAAGANVLTF.

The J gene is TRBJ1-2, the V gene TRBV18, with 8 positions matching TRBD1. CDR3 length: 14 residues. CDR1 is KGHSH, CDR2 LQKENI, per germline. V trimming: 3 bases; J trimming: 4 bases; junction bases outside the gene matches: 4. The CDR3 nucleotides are TGTGCCAGCTCACCGGGACAGGAGGTCTATGGCTACACCTTC. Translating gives CASSPGQEVYGYTF.